This T cell receptor beta chain was retrieved from a study of identical twins. Regarding the study as a whole: Modeled out-of-frame TCR alpha sharing in monozygotic twins fell below observed levels. Out-of-frame beta sequences exhibited a weaker degree of excess twin sharing.

This clonotype was seen many times. Its antigen is still unknown. Every donor was a healthy Caucasian. Template switching supplied a universal primer site; unique molecular identifiers were carried on the cDNA. TCRdb re-called the 5' RACE reads through MiXCR, storing one row per CDR3 protein. The table has about 240,000 distinct CDR3 sequences, about 10% seen once. The ends were cut back, 0 bases at V and 1 base at J, with 13 bases in the middle. The CDR3 contains 16 residues. Germline V gene data show CDR1 as SGHRS and CDR2 as YFSETQ. This TCR was recovered from a man over 45 in good health. The chain recombines TRBV5-1 with TRBJ2-5; perhaps D is TRBD1 or TRBD2 (5 bases each). Material: memory T cells sorted from blood. The CDR3 here is CASSLALGGIQETQYF. The DNA for the CDR3 is TGCGCCAGCAGCTTGGCCCTTGGGGGTATCCAAGAGACCCAGTACTTC.